One sample yielded the 23 T cell receptor beta chains listed below, sequenced in a study of blood T cell repertoires in COVID-19. Using immunoSEQ multiplex PCR, the repertoire was profiled, and TCRdb retains in-frame clones only, with some absent. The profile shows around 280,000 clones, around 87% of them singletons. Material: peripheral blood. These receptor sequences come from a man between 65 and 80 years old with acute or convalescent COVID-19.

This chain joins TRBV4-1 and TRBJ1-2; D call uncertain. Looked up from germline, CDR1 is MGHRA and CDR2 is YSYEKL. Trimming cost V 4 bases and J 0 bases, with 12 bases left between them. The CDR3 is 15 residues long. CDR3 amino acids: CASSRRSTTNYGYTF. CDR3 bases: TGCGCCAGCAGCCGGCGCAGCACTACTAACTATGGCTACACCTTC.

Comment on this clone: This could be a read error, since a much larger clone is one nucleotide away. In the same sample, other DNA sequences code for this CDR3. The chain has TRBV28 and TRBJ2-7, with 9 bases that match TRBD1. The trim removed 4 bases at V and 3 bases at J, leaving 1 base unmatched. The CDR3 is 13 residues long. Germline loops: CDR1 MDHEN, CDR2 SYDVKM. DNA of the CDR3: TGTGCCAGCAGTTCGGGACAGGGCTACGAGCAGTACTTC. This encodes CASSSGQGYEQYF.

This chain links TRBV4-1 with TRBJ1-2; D may be TRBD1 (5 bases). In germline, CDR1 is MGHRA, CDR2 YSYEKL. CDR3 size: 14 residues. The V gene lost 0 bases and the J gene lost 4 bases, with 9 bases spanning the gap. CDR3 in DNA: TGCGCCAGCAGCCAAGATTCAGGGCTCTATGGCTACACCTTC. Its translation: CASSQDSGLYGYTF.

The chain recombines TRBV24-1 with TRBJ2-5; tentative D call: TRBD1 (5 bases). CDR3 length: 13 residues. Trimming took off 2 bases at V and 7 bases at J, with 10 bases between the two ends. The V gene's germline CDR1 is KGHDR and CDR2 SFDVKD. CDR3 sequence reads: CATSDWQGLTQYF. The CDR3 nucleotides read TGTGCCACCAGTGATTGGCAGGGCTTGACCCAGTACTTC.

This rearrangement joins TRBV5-1 to TRBJ2-7, with 11 bases lining up with TRBD1. From germline, CDR1 is SGHRS and CDR2 YFSETQ. The CDR3 has 14 amino acids. The V segment lost 4 bases and the J segment 3 bases; nucleotides outside the gene matches: 3. For the CDR3, the DNA is TGCGCCAGCAGCACCGGGACAGGGGGCTACGAGCAGTACTTC. It translates to CASSTGTGGYEQYF.

The J gene is TRBJ2-7, the V gene TRBV7-6; 12 nucleotides line up with TRBD1. Germline V lookup: CDR1 SGHVS, CDR2 FNYEAQ. V was clipped by 1 base and J by 5 bases; unmatched bases: 6. The CDR3 is 16 residues long. The CDR3 sequence: CASSLGGQGASDEQYF. The CDR3 bases are TGTGCCAGCAGCTTAGGGGGACAGGGGGCGTCGGACGAGCAGTACTTC.

The chain couples TRBV10-3 to TRBJ2-3; the match to TRBD2 covers 12 bases. Trimming took 6 bases from V and 6 from J; bases not matched to a gene: 4. CDR3 length equals 14 residues. Germline V gives CDR1 ENHRY, CDR2 SYGVKD. CDR3 amino acids: CAIRPSGGADTQYF. The CDR3 DNA reads as TGTGCCATCAGACCTAGCGGGGGGGCCGATACGCAGTATTTT.

V and J are TRBV30 and TRBJ1-2, with D unresolved. Trimming cost V 2 bases and J 2 bases, with 18 bases left between them. CDR1 is GTSNPN, CDR2 SVGIG, per germline (reference sequence). The CDR3 is 16 amino acids. Here the CDR3 reads CAWSSSRGMLNYGYTF. As DNA, the CDR3 is TGTGCCTGGAGTTCCTCTCGAGGGATGTTGAACTATGGCTACACCTTC.

The J gene is TRBJ1-5, the V gene TRBV27, with D unclear. Germline values: CDR1 MNHEY, CDR2 SMNVEV (reference sequence). Trimming stripped 5 bases from V and 7 bases from J, with 12 bases between. The CDR3 extends over 13 amino acids. In DNA form, the CDR3 reads TGTGCCAGCAGTATGAACCTTGGCCAGCCCCAGCATTTT. Amino acids: CASSMNLGQPQHF.

V is TRBV2 and J is TRBJ1-5; D not certain. Looked up from germline, CDR1 is SNHLY and CDR2 is FYNNEI. The V gene lost 6 bases and the J gene lost 3 bases, with 18 bases spanning the gap. The length of the CDR3 is 16 residues. The CDR3 region has the DNA TGTGCCAGCAGCGACGATAGAGGAAGTCTCAATCAGCCCCAGCATTTT. Its translation: CASSDDRGSLNQPQHF.

The rearrangement joins TRBV12-3 or TRBV12-4 to TRBJ2-3, with D perhaps matching TRBD1 (6 bases). Between the trimmed V and J ends, which lost 5 bases and 4 bases, there was a span of 10 bases. This CDR3 is 13 amino acids long. The CDR3: CASSRGYSDTQYF. CDR3 DNA sequence: TGTGCCAGCAGTAGGGGGTATTCAGATACGCAGTATTTT.

The rearrangement joins TRBV5-4 to TRBJ2-5; D gene ambiguous. The CDR3 is 11 residues long. Germline CDR1 reads SGHNT; CDR2 reads YYREEE (reference sequence). Trimming cost V 4 bases and J 4 bases, with 5 bases left between them. CDR3: CASSGLETQYF. Written as DNA, the CDR3 is TGTGCCAGCAGCGGGCTAGAGACCCAGTACTTC.

The rearrangement joins TRBV29-1 to TRBJ2-6; tentative D call: TRBD1 (6 bases). The V and J ends lost 6 bases and 3 bases respectively, with 15 bases between them. Per germline, CDR1 SQVTM and CDR2 ANQGSEA. CDR3 length: 15 amino acids. The CDR3 DNA sequence: TGCAGCGTGGGCCTTGGGGGCAGTGGGGCCAACGTCCTGACTTTC. This translates into CSVGLGGSGANVLTF.

The J gene is TRBJ2-1, the V gene TRBV10-3; 8 nucleotides agree with TRBD2. V trimming: 7 bases; J trimming: 9 bases; junction bases outside the gene matches: 11. The CDR3 runs to 14 residues. The germline V gene has CDR1 ENHRY and CDR2 SYGVKD. CDR3 sequence reads: CAITPGTSLGEQFF. CDR3 DNA: TGTGCCATCACGCCGGGGACTAGTCTCGGTGAGCAGTTCTTC.

V and J are TRBV6-2 or TRBV6-3 and TRBJ1-1, with D unresolved. This CDR3 is 14 amino acids long. From germline, CDR1 is MNHEY and CDR2 SVGEGT. V was clipped by 0 bases and J by 1 base, with 6 bases between them. The chain's CDR3 is CASSYSQANTEAFF. DNA for the CDR3: TGTGCCAGCAGTTACTCCCAGGCGAACACTGAAGCTTTCTTT.

The V call is TRBV30, the J call TRBJ2-1; D is perhaps TRBD1 (6 bases). The CDR3 totals 13 residues. With 3 bases removed from V and 7 bases from J, the gap between germline ends came to 13 bases. Germline assignment: CDR1 GTSNPN and CDR2 SVGIG (reference sequence). CDR3 nucleotides: TGTGCCTGGAGGCAAGCCGGGACAAATGAGCAGTTCTTC. Translating gives CAWRQAGTNEQFF. The full variable domain, rest sourced from reference TRBV30 and TRBJ2-1, is SQTIHQWPATLVQPVGSPLSLECTVEGTSNPNLYWYRQAAGRGLQLLFYSVGIGQISSEVPQNLSASRPQDRQFILSSKKLLLSDSGFYLCAWRQAGTNEQFFGPGTRLTVL.

This clone has more than one count but fewer than ten. The gene calls are TRBV15 and TRBJ1-5, with D perhaps TRBD1 (5 bases). Trimming took 1 base from V and 0 from J, leaving 16 bases between them. The germline CDR1 and CDR2 sequences are LNHNV and YYDKDF (reference sequence). This CDR3 is built from 18 residues. The chain's CDR3 is CATSRVVTESYSNQPQHF. CDR3 bases: TGTGCCACCAGCAGAGTTGTGACAGAGTCTTATAGCAATCAGCCCCAGCATTTT.

This chain joins TRBV5-5 and TRBJ2-1; D ambiguous. V dropped 0 bases and J dropped 1 base, with 11 bases sitting between them. The CDR3 runs 16 residues. Germline V gene data show CDR1 as SGHKS and CDR2 as YYEKEE (reference sequence). In DNA form, the CDR3 reads TGTGCCAGCAGCTTGGATCCTCCCGGTTCCTACAATGAGCAGTTCTTC. Translating it yields CASSLDPPGSYNEQFF.

This chain connects TRBV2 to TRBJ1-1, with a weak D call TRBD1 (5 bases). This CDR3 contains 13 residues. The V end was cut by 11 bases, the J end by 1 base, with 14 bases between. Germline CDR1 is SNHLY and CDR2 is FYNNEI. CDR3 sequence (DNA): TGTGCCGTGCACCTCAGGGAGAACACTGAAGCTTTCTTT. This codes for CAVHLRENTEAFF.

The DNA of the CDR3 is TGTGCCACCAGCAGAGATGCCTTAGTCGGGGCCAACGTCCTGACTTTC. Translation: CATSRDALVGANVLTF. V and J are TRBV15 and TRBJ2-6, with D uncertain. V was cut by 0 bases and J by 4 bases, with 10 bases left in between. This CDR3 contains 16 residues. Per the germline V gene, CDR1 is LNHNV and CDR2 is YYDKDF (reference sequence).

This clone was seen more than once but under ten times. The junction and the germline gene differ at one end; a read error may be behind it. The genes are TRBV3-1 (or the pseudogene TRBV3-2) and TRBJ1-4; no reliable D call. Germline V CDR1 and CDR2: LGHDT, YNNKEL (reference sequence). The CDR3 is 15 amino acids. Written as DNA, the CDR3 is TGTGCCAGCAGACAAGCAGGAAGGACTAATGAAAAACTGTTTTTT. It translates to CASRQAGRTNEKLFF.

CDR3 nucleotide sequence: TGTGCCAGCAGCTTAGAACAGGGGGCGAGTGGCTACACCTTC. Its translation: CASSLEQGASGYTF. This chain joins TRBV11-2 and TRBJ1-2, with 9 bases identical to TRBD1. V was clipped by 0 bases and J by 7 bases; unmatched bases: 3. The CDR3 length is 14 residues. Germline values: CDR1 SGHAT, CDR2 FQNNGV. The complete variable domain, with remaining parts taken from reference TRBV11-2 and TRBJ1-2, reads EAGVAQSPRYKIIEKRQSVAFWCNPISGHATLYWYQQILGQGPKLLIQFQNNGVVDDSQLPKDRFSAERLKGVDSTLKIQPAKLEDSAVYLCASSLEQGASGYTFGSGTRLTVV.

J is TRBJ1-2 and V is TRBV3-1 (or the pseudogene TRBV3-2), with 10 bases matching TRBD1. This CDR3 comprises 20 residues. After removal of 3 bases from V and 4 bases from J, the junction contained 20 bases not matched to a gene. In germline, CDR1 is LGHDT, CDR2 YNNKEL (reference sequence). The CDR3 loop reads CASSQPSTGTGEEFGYGYTF. Here the CDR3 DNA reads TGTGCCAGCAGCCAGCCAAGCACCGGGACAGGGGAGGAATTCGGCTATGGCTACACCTTC.